This TCR beta chain originates from a study of blood T cell repertoires in COVID-19. This clone is a singleton in its sample. The V gene's germline CDR1 is SGHAT and CDR2 FQNNGV. V lost 3 bases to trimming and J lost 6 bases; unmatched junction nucleotides: 5. This CDR3 has 14 residues. Repertoires were generated with immunoSEQ multiplex PCR, while TCRdb's copy carries only in-frame clones and drops some. The sample consists of some 190,000 clones, 84% of them appearing once. The J gene is TRBJ2-3, the V gene TRBV11-2; the match to TRBD2 covers 8 bases. The source is a woman aged 30 to 39 who had recovered from COVID-19. Sample: PBMCs or T cells enriched from blood (not recorded which). The CDR3 sequence: CASSFGGARDTQYF. CDR3 DNA sequence: TGTGCCAGCAGCTTCGGGGGGGCCCGGGATACGCAGTATTTT.